This T cell receptor (beta chain) came from a study of patients and donors after allogeneic stem cell transplantation (dated by TCRdb to about 2020). V lost 2 bases and J lost 5 bases; the stretch between them is 12 bases long. The CDR3, from cysteine to phenylalanine, totals 14 residues. CDR3 DNA is the only sequence kept; it has 42 bases, read in frame from the first base. From the germline V gene (reference sequence), CDR1 is SEHNR and CDR2 is FQNEAQ. This clonotype occurred many times. The antigen it recognizes is unknown. The input lacks base qualities; no much larger clone sits a single base away. Libraries were constructed by RT-PCR. Sequenced on a NextSeq 550. TCRdb passed the public sequencing reads through fastp at Q25 and MiXCR, retaining productive beta sequences. All rows with the same CDR3 protein become a single entry with the most common DNA and genes. The sample includes approximately 61,000 distinct CDR3 sequences, with 10% to 15% observed a single time. The top ten clonotypes cover about a third of the sample.

The sample comprised blood, either unsorted or a sorted T cell fraction (not recorded which). The TCR comes from a human donor who was either an allogeneic HSCT recipient or a stem cell or donor lymphocyte infusion donor (not recorded which). It is not recorded whose cells these are; they may come from a transplant donor. The chain was built from TRBV7-9 and TRBJ1-2, with no confidently assigned D gene. The sequenced DNA: TGTGCCAGCAGCTTACCCCAGGAGGGATATGGCTACACCTTC. Protein translation: CASSLPQEGYGYTF.